What follows describes a single T cell receptor beta chain. A J-beta primer mix and a sample-barcoded 5' primer were used in a second PCR of roughly 7 to 12 cycles. TCRdb re-called the 5' RACE reads through MiXCR, storing one row per CDR3 protein. The repertoire includes around 800,000 distinct CDR3 sequences, 35% to 50% of them detected once, and around 18% sits in the top ten. The source of the sample is a study of blood T cells in healthy people across ages. This sequence was found in a man older than 75 in good health. Specimen: blood.

In DNA form, the CDR3 reads TGCAGTGCTAGAACTCTCCTTGGCAATGAGCAGTACTTC. It encodes CSARTLLGNEQYF. The genes are TRBV20-1 and TRBJ2-7; D unclear. The CDR3 length is 13 residues. Trimming left V 2 bases short and J 7 bases short, with 15 bases between. CDR1 and CDR2 from the germline V gene are DFQATT and SNEGSKA (reference sequence).